This paragraph covers one T cell receptor beta chain sequence. Generated by immunoSEQ multiplex PCR, the TCRdb table keeps only in-frame clones and is missing some. The sample contains 60,000 to 80,000 clones, about 87% of which appear only once. Trimming left V 3 bases short and J 7 bases short, with 19 bases between. CDR3 length: 14 amino acids. CDR1 and CDR2 (germline): DFQATT, SNEGSKA (reference sequence). The data derive from a study of blood T cell repertoires in COVID-19. Study overall: Samples representing acute and convalescent COVID-19 were sourced from the United States, Italy and Spain. T cells, B-cell-depleted T cells, or PBMCs provided the cDNA or gDNA that served as material.

The chain is built from TRBV20-1 and TRBJ2-7, with TRBD2 as a possible D gene (5 bases). The source is a man aged 65 to 85 with acute or convalescent COVID-19. Sample: peripheral blood. The CDR3 bases are TGCAGTGCTAGTGTACTCGGTGCATCGGGGGAGCAGTACTTC. This translates into CSASVLGASGEQYF.